The 21 T cell receptor beta chains below all came from one sample that was sequenced in a study of blood T cell repertoires in COVID-19. Profiling relied on immunoSEQ multiplex PCR, and the TCRdb table lists in-frame clones only, not all of them. The top ten clones hold around 8.3% of a sample with 150,000 to 200,000 clones, 80% to 90% of them seen once. Source material: peripheral blood. The receptors originated from a man aged 55 to 70 with acute or convalescent COVID-19.

CDR3 amino acids: CASSQTLAEYNEQFF. For the CDR3, the DNA is TGTGCCAGCAGCCAAACGCTAGCGGAATACAATGAGCAGTTCTTC. The chain joins TRBV14 to TRBJ2-1; 7 nucleotides match TRBD2. Germline V gene sequence: CDR1 SGHDN, CDR2 FVKESK. There are 15 residues in the CDR3. The J segment lost 4 bases and the V segment lost 2 bases, leaving 5 bases of the junction unmatched. Together with reference TRBV14 and TRBJ2-1, the CDR3 gives the full variable domain: EAGVTQFPSHSVIEKGQTVTLRCDPISGHDNLYWYRRVMGKEIKFLLHFVKESKQDESGMPNNRFLAERTGGTYSTLKVQPAELEDSGVYFCASSQTLAEYNEQFFGPGTRLTVL.

The rearrangement links TRBV27 to TRBJ1-2; 10 bases align to TRBD1. V lost 5 bases, J lost 7 bases, and 10 bases stayed unmatched. The CDR3 spans 15 residues. CDR1 is MNHEY and CDR2 is SMNVEV in the germline V gene (reference sequence). CDR3 region: CASSRPGQGYPGYTF. Written as DNA, the CDR3 is TGTGCCAGCAGTCGCCCGGGACAGGGGTACCCTGGCTACACCTTC.

The chain has TRBV7-9 and TRBJ1-1, with D maybe TRBD1 (5 bases). Germline V CDR1 and CDR2: SEHNR, FQNEAQ (reference sequence). V lost 0 bases and J lost 0, with 14 bases in between. The CDR3 has 17 amino acids. CDR3 coding DNA: TGTGCCAGCAGCTTAGCGGGGCAGTATCGCCTGAACACTGAAGCTTTCTTT. Its translation: CASSLAGQYRLNTEAFF.

The rearrangement links TRBV7-3 to TRBJ2-1, with 14 bases matching TRBD2. This CDR3 comprises 18 residues. J lost 9 bases, V lost 4 bases, and 14 bases had no gene match. Germline V lookup: CDR1 SGHTA, CDR2 FQGTGA. CDR3 DNA: TGTGCCAGCAGCTATATTCCGGGACTAGCGGGAGTTAGTGGTGAGCAGTTCTTC. Its translation: CASSYIPGLAGVSGEQFF.

The table lists this clone with a few counts. CDR3 nucleotides: TGTGCCTGGGGGGGGCAGGGGCCAGCGTCCCAGCATTTT. Encoded protein: CAWGGQGPASQHF. This sequence joins TRBV30 and TRBJ1-5; the D gene is possibly TRBD1 (6 bases). This CDR3 comprises 13 residues. Trimming removed 5 bases at V and 11 bases at J, with 19 bases between. Germline-derived CDR1 and CDR2 are GTSNPN and SVGIG (reference sequence).

This chain joins TRBV19 and TRBJ1-1; D possibly corresponds to TRBD1 (6 bases). The germline V and J ends were trimmed by 5 bases and 1 base, with 17 bases remaining between them. The V gene's germline CDR1 is LNHDA and CDR2 SQIVND (reference sequence). The CDR3 totals 16 residues. CDR3 sequence: CASSGGLGAPNTEAFF. DNA of the CDR3: TGTGCCAGTAGTGGAGGCTTGGGGGCACCGAACACTGAAGCTTTCTTT.

The rearrangement links TRBV5-1 to TRBJ2-1, with 11 bases aligning to TRBD2. With 5 bases clipped from V and 4 bases from J, the junction kept 2 bases outside the gene matches. CDR3 length: 14 residues. Germline V gene data show CDR1 as SGHRS and CDR2 as YFSETQ. CDR3 residues: CASSSSGGYNEQFF. In nucleotides, the CDR3 is TGCGCCAGCAGTTCTAGCGGGGGGTACAATGAGCAGTTCTTC.

CDR3 in DNA: TGTGCCTGGAGTGTGGCAGGGGCTTCTTCTTCACCCCTCCACTTT. Translated: CAWSVAGASSSPLHF. The chain joins TRBV30 to TRBJ1-6; possible D gene TRBD1, 6 bases. CDR3 length: 15 residues. Germline CDR1 and CDR2: GTSNPN and SVGIG (reference sequence). Trimming took off 0 bases at V and 9 bases at J, with 15 bases between the two ends.

The rearrangement links TRBV7-8 to TRBJ2-1; the match to TRBD2 covers 11 bases. Looked up from germline, CDR1 is SGHVS and CDR2 is FQNEAQ. The V segment lost 2 bases and the J segment 5 bases; nucleotides outside the gene matches: 5. The CDR3 runs 16 residues. The CDR3 reads CASSLSSGRTNNEQFF. The CDR3 nucleotides are TGTGCCAGCAGCTTATCTAGCGGGAGGACTAACAATGAGCAGTTCTTC.

The chain employs TRBV5-1 and TRBJ2-5, with 8 bases that match TRBD2. The CDR3 length is 15 residues. Germline V CDR1 and CDR2: SGHRS, YFSETQ. The V and J ends lost 0 bases and 5 bases, in that order; junction bases with no gene match: 6. In DNA form, the CDR3 reads TGCGCCAGCAGCTTGGGTAGCGGGGCCTCGGAGACCCAGTACTTC. Residues: CASSLGSGASETQYF.

This clone was observed a few times. This chain joins TRBV27 and TRBJ2-7; possibly TRBD2 for D (5 bases). The CDR3 has 16 residues. Germline V lookup: CDR1 MNHEY, CDR2 SMNVEV (reference sequence). V dropped 2 bases and J dropped 2 bases, with 16 bases sitting between them. The DNA of the CDR3 is TGTGCCAGCAGTTTACGGCCCGGCAGCGGAGCCTACGAGCAGTACTTC. Its protein is CASSLRPGSGAYEQYF.

This chain connects TRBV9 to TRBJ1-2; possibly TRBD1 for D (5 bases). V was pared by 0 bases and J by 3 bases, with 12 bases between. The germline CDR1 and CDR2 sequences are SGDLS and YYNGEE. The CDR3 runs to 15 residues. CDR3 DNA sequence: TGTGCCAGCAGCGTAGGACGGGGGGTAGACTATGGCTACACCTTC. Translating gives CASSVGRGVDYGYTF.

The rearrangement joins TRBV25-1 to TRBJ2-1, with D unclear. Trimming took off 4 bases at V and 6 bases at J, with 16 bases between the two ends. Per germline, CDR1 MGHDK and CDR2 SYGVNS. The CDR3 contains 15 residues. CDR3 coding DNA: TGTGCCAGCAGTGTTATTCACTCCGGGTTCAATGAGCAGTTCTTC. Translated, it gives CASSVIHSGFNEQFF.

This chain joins TRBV18 and TRBJ1-1, with 10 nucleotides matching TRBD1. Germline V gives CDR1 KGHSH, CDR2 LQKENI. The CDR3 contains 13 residues. V was clipped by 6 bases and J by 4 bases; unmatched bases: 2. The CDR3 coding sequence is TGTGCCAGCTCGGGACAGGGGCTCACTGAAGCTTTCTTT. Its translation: CASSGQGLTEAFF.

The rearrangement links TRBV27 to TRBJ1-1, with D maybe TRBD1 (6 bases). The CDR3 is 15 amino acids. The V end lost 5 bases, the J end lost 4 bases, and 17 bases lay between the germline ends. Germline CDR1 MNHEY, CDR2 SMNVEV (reference sequence). This chain's CDR3 is CASSPYRALGTEAFF. DNA for the CDR3: TGTGCCAGCAGTCCCTACAGGGCTCTGGGCACTGAAGCTTTCTTT.

This clone has more than one count but fewer than ten. The V gene is TRBV2, the J gene TRBJ1-4, with 9 bases fitting TRBD1. V shed 0 bases and J 6 bases; nucleotides not matched to a gene: 5. Germline CDR1 and CDR2: SNHLY and FYNNEI. This CDR3 has 16 residues. The CDR3 nucleotides read TGTGCCAGCAGTGAAGCAAAAAACAGGGGGCATGAAAAACTGTTTTTT. It codes for CASSEAKNRGHEKLFF.

This chain joins TRBV5-1 and TRBJ1-1, with TRBD1 matching over 7 bases. Trimming cost V 7 bases and J 5 bases; bases outside gene matches: 8. The CDR3 spans 13 residues. Germline CDR1 SGHRS, CDR2 YFSETQ. The CDR3 protein is CASGKTGLTEAFF. The CDR3 region has the DNA TGCGCCAGCGGAAAGACAGGGTTAACTGAAGCTTTCTTT.

This clone has only one observation. V usage is TRBV19 and J usage is TRBJ1-2; the match to TRBD1 covers 9 bases. Germline-derived CDR1 and CDR2 are LNHDA and SQIVND (reference sequence). CDR3 length: 15 residues. V dropped 6 bases and J dropped 3; count of bases not matched to a gene: 8. The CDR3 nucleotides read TGTGCCAGTAGACGGGAGGGACAGGGTGACTATGGCTACACCTTC. It encodes CASRREGQGDYGYTF. The variable domain in full, completed from reference TRBV19 and TRBJ1-2, reads DGGITQSPKYLFRKEGQNVTLSCEQNLNHDAMYWYRQDPGQGLRLIYYSQIVNDFQKGDIAEGYSVSREKKESFPLTVTSAQKNPTAFYLCASRREGQGDYGYTFGSGTRLTVV.

This clone was picked up a small number of times. The J gene is TRBJ2-7, the V gene TRBV9, with D perhaps TRBD2 (7 bases). The CDR3 covers 15 residues. CDR1 SGDLS and CDR2 YYNGEE come from the germline V gene. Trimming took off 0 bases at V and 5 bases at J, with 15 bases between the two ends. CDR3 nucleotide sequence: TGTGCCAGCAGCGTAGCGGCGCGGGGGCTCAACGAGCAGTACTTC. It codes for CASSVAARGLNEQYF.

This chain connects TRBV19 to TRBJ2-5; D may be TRBD2 (5 bases). V was trimmed by 5 bases and J by 5 bases, leaving 24 bases between them. This CDR3 has 17 amino acids. From germline, CDR1 is LNHDA and CDR2 SQIVND (reference sequence). The CDR3 loop reads CASSPTTADGELETQYF. The CDR3 bases are TGTGCCAGTAGTCCCACTACCGCAGACGGGGAGTTGGAGACCCAGTACTTC.

The chain combines TRBV20-1 with TRBJ2-3; the D gene is possibly TRBD2 (5 bases). CDR1 and CDR2 (germline): DFQATT, SNEGSKA (reference sequence). V lost 3 bases and J lost 3, with 13 bases in between. This CDR3 has 14 amino acids. The CDR3 here is CSASVAGRTDTQYF. In DNA form, the CDR3 reads TGCAGTGCTAGTGTGGCGGGCAGAACAGATACGCAGTATTTT.